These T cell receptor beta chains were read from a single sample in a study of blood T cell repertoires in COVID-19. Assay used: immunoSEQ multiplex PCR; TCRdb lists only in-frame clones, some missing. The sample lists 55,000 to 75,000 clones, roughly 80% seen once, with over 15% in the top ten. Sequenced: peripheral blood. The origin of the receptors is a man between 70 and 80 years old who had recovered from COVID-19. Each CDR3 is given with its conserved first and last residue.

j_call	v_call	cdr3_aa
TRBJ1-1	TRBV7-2	CASSFSQGNTEAFF
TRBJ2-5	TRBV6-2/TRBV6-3	CASSYYRGTSGQETQYF
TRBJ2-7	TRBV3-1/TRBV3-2	CASSQGTGAGEQYF
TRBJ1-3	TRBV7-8	CASSPRDSGNTIYF
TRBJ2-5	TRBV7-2	CASTLGQAGETQYF
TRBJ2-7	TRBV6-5	CASRTGYEQYF
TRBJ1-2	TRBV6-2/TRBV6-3	CASSLTGDGYTF
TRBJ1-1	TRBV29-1	CSVEGQANTEAFF
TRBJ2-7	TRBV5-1	CASSLQAQGADEQYF
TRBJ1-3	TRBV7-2	CASSLDRNSGNTIYF